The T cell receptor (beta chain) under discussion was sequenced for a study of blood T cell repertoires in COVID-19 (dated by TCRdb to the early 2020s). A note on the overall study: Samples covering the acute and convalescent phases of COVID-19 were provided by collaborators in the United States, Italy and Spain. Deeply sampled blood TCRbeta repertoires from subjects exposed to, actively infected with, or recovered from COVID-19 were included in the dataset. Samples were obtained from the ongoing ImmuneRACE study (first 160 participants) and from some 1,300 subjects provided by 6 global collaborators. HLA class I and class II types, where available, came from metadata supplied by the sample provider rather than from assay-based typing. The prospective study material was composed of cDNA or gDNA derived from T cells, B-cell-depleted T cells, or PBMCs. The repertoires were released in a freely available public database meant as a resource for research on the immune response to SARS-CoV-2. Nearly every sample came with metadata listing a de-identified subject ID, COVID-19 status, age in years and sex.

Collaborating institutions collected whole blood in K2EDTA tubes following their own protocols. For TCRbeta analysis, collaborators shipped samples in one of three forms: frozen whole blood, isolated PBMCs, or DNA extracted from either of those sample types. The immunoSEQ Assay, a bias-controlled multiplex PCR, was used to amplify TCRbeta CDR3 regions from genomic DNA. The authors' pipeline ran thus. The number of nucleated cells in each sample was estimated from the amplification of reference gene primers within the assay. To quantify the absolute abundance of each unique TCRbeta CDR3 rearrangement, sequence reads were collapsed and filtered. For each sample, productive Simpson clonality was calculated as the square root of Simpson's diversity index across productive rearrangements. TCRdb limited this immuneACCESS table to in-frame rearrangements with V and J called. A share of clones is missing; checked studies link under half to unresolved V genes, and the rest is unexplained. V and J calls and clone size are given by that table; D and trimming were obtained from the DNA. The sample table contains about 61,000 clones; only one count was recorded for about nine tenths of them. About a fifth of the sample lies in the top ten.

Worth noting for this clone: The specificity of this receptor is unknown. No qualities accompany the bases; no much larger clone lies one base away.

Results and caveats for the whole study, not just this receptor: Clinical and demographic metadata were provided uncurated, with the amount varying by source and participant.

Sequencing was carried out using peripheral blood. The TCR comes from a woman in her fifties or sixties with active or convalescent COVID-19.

This receptor carries the CDR3 CAIRRTSGSYEQYF. DNA sequence: TGTGCCATCAGGAGGACTAGCGGGAGCTACGAGCAGTACTTC. The chain joins TRBV10-3 to TRBJ2-7, with 13 middle bases fitting TRBD2. The CDR3 contains 14 residues, cysteine and phenylalanine counted. The read is trimmed to its CDR3 DNA, 42 bases read in frame from base 1. Reading the germline V gene gives CDR1 ENHRY and CDR2 SYGVKD. V has 6 bases trimmed and J has 3 bases trimmed; junction bases matching no gene number 2.